The 17 T cell receptor beta chains in this list originate from one sample, sequenced in a study of blood T cells in healthy people across ages (dated by TCRdb to between 2015 and 2017). The receptor library was made with 5' RACE. The listed sequencing device is Illumina HiSeq 2500. A second PCR of roughly 7 to 11 cycles was run with a J-beta primer mix and a sample-barcoded 5' primer. Clones were called with MiXCR by TCRdb after fastp trimmed the public reads at Q25, and only in-frame beta chains were retained. Every CDR3 protein is listed once, alongside the most common genes and DNA of its rows. For this sample there are fewer than 1,200,000 distinct CDR3 sequences; less than 25% appear just once. The ten most abundant clones make up approximately 0.71% of the sample. Separately, the same data were catalogued under a study of T cells of mothers and their children.

Sample: blood. These receptor sequences come from a girl aged 2 to 9 in good health.

The chain couples TRBV5-6 to TRBJ2-7; D gene uncertain. Germline lookup yields CDR1 SGHDT and CDR2 YYEEEE. V dropped 6 bases and J dropped 2 bases, with 18 bases sitting between them. The CDR3 has 15 residues. The chain's CDR3 is CASNSEMSGAYEQYF. CDR3 nucleotide sequence: TGTGCCAGCAACTCTGAGATGTCAGGAGCCTACGAGCAGTACTTC. The whole variable domain, filled in from reference TRBV5-6 and TRBJ2-7, reads DAGVTQSPTHLIKTRGQQVTLRCSPKSGHDTVSWYQQALGQGPQFIFQYYEEEERQRGNFPDRFSGHQFPNYSSELNVNALLLGDSALYLCASNSEMSGAYEQYFGPGTRLTVT.

The CDR3 is CASSLVPEHYEQYF. Written as DNA, the CDR3 is TGTGCCAGCAGCTTAGTCCCGGAACACTACGAGCAGTACTTC. The V gene is TRBV7-9, the J gene TRBJ2-7; no reliable D call. The CDR3 has 14 residues. CDR1 and CDR2 (germline): SEHNR, FQNEAQ (reference sequence). V was pared by 1 base and J by 3 bases, with 10 bases between.

The chain carries TRBV5-1 and TRBJ2-3; TRBD2 is a possible D gene (6 bases). V shed 3 bases and J shed 4 bases, with 21 bases lying between them. The CDR3 spans 17 residues. Per the germline V gene, CDR1 is SGHRS and CDR2 is YFSETQ. CDR3 in amino acids: CASSWGEVPLRSDTQYF. The CDR3 bases are TGCGCCAGCAGCTGGGGGGAGGTCCCGTTACGGTCAGATACGCAGTATTTT.

This clonotype was detected only a few times. The chain employs TRBV28 and TRBJ2-1; 14 bases agree with TRBD2. Trimming at V came to 3 bases and at J to 5 bases, leaving 6 bases not matched to a gene. The CDR3 is 17 residues long. CDR1 and CDR2 (germline): MDHEN, SYDVKM. The CDR3: CASSFRPGLAGDNEQFF. The CDR3 DNA reads as TGTGCCAGCAGTTTTCGGCCGGGACTAGCGGGAGACAATGAGCAGTTCTTC.

This clonotype has only a few counts. The chain recombines TRBV20-1 with TRBJ2-5, with 9 bases lining up with TRBD1. This CDR3 is built from 13 residues. The germline gives CDR1 DFQATT, CDR2 SNEGSKA (reference sequence). V dropped 5 bases and J dropped 3; count of bases not matched to a gene: 4. The CDR3 sequence is CSALRTGEETQYF. The CDR3 coding sequence is TGCAGTGCTCTAAGGACAGGGGAAGAGACCCAGTACTTC.

The chain links TRBV20-1 to TRBJ2-7; unclear D gene. V dropped 3 bases and J dropped 2 bases, with 8 bases sitting between them. CDR3 length equals 12 residues. Germline CDR1 is DFQATT and CDR2 is SNEGSKA (reference sequence). CDR3: CSASPRTYEQYF. CDR3 sequence (DNA): TGCAGTGCTAGTCCCAGAACCTACGAGCAGTACTTC.

The V gene is TRBV7-3, the J gene TRBJ2-1; 11 bases are shared with TRBD2. CDR1 and CDR2 (germline): SGHTA, FQGTGA. Unmatched junction bases numbered 14, after V lost 5 bases and J lost 8 bases. The CDR3 runs to 17 residues. The CDR3 DNA sequence: TGTGCCAGCAGCCCCACCTTGGGACTAGCGGCCCTGGATGAGCAGTTCTTC. Protein: CASSPTLGLAALDEQFF.

The gene calls are TRBV28 and TRBJ1-1; maybe TRBD1 (6 bases). V dropped 6 bases and J dropped 2 bases, with 10 bases sitting between them. CDR1 is MDHEN and CDR2 is SYDVKM in the germline V gene. The length of the CDR3 is 13 residues. CDR3 protein: CASRGAVNTEAFF. For the CDR3, the DNA is TGTGCCAGCAGGGGGGCCGTAAACACTGAAGCTTTCTTT. The entire variable domain, with the rest obtained from reference TRBV28 and TRBJ1-1, is as follows: DVKVTQSSRYLVKRTGEKVFLECVQDMDHENMFWYRQDPGLGLRLIYFSYDVKMKEKGDIPEGYSVSREKKERFSLILESASTNQTSMYLCASRGAVNTEAFFGQGTRLTVV.

This clonotype has just one count. V is TRBV10-3 and J is TRBJ1-2, with D hard to call. The CDR3 has 14 amino acids. Germline assignment: CDR1 ENHRY and CDR2 SYGVKD. V was shortened by 0 bases and J by 5 bases, with 10 bases between the two germline ends. The CDR3, as DNA: TGTGCCATCAGTGAGTCTGCGAGTCCTTATGGCTACACCTTC. Its translation: CAISESASPYGYTF.

The CDR3 nucleotides are TGTGCTAGTGGTTTGTTCTTCGGAGAGGACGCCACTAACTATGGCTACACCTTC. The encoded protein is CASGLFFGEDATNYGYTF. The J gene is TRBJ1-2, the V gene TRBV12-5; D not resolved. The germline gives CDR1 LGHNT, CDR2 FRNRAP. V gave up 2 bases and J gave up 0 bases, with 19 bases separating them. This CDR3 comprises 18 residues.

This clonotype occurred a few times. This chain links TRBV29-1 with TRBJ1-3; D is uncertain. Germline CDR1 is SQVTM and CDR2 is ANQGSEA. V gave up 2 bases and J gave up 0 bases, with 8 bases separating them. This CDR3 has 14 residues. The CDR3 loop reads CSVETLDSGNTIYF. As DNA, the CDR3 is TGCAGCGTTGAAACGCTTGACTCTGGAAACACCATATATTTT.

The gene calls are TRBV5-1 and TRBJ2-7, with 8 bases lining up with TRBD1. CDR3 length equals 14 residues. V lost 4 bases, J lost 2 bases, and 5 bases stayed unmatched. Germline CDR1 SGHRS, CDR2 YFSETQ. DNA for the CDR3: TGCGCCAGCAGCCCCAGGGGGCTTGCCTACGAGCAGTACTTC. The encoded protein is CASSPRGLAYEQYF.

The V gene is TRBV15, the J gene TRBJ2-1, with 8 nucleotides matching TRBD1. The J call is uncertain, as TRBJ2-7 better fits the DNA end. The germline gives CDR1 LNHNV, CDR2 YYDKDF (reference sequence). The CDR3 runs 15 residues. The CDR3 reads CATSREGTGAYEQYF. The CDR3 DNA reads as TGTGCCACCAGCAGAGAGGGGACAGGCGCCTACGAGCAGTACTTC.

This sequence joins TRBV6-5 and TRBJ2-7, with D tentatively TRBD2 (6 bases). This CDR3 is built from 14 residues. The germline V gene has CDR1 MNHEY and CDR2 SVGAGI. V lost 6 bases to trimming and J lost 2 bases, with 14 bases between them. The CDR3 loop reads CASSSAEGTYEQYF. CDR3 DNA: TGTGCCAGCAGCTCAGCGGAGGGAACCTACGAGCAGTACTTC.

The CDR3 loop is CASSLELGSGEQYF. The DNA for the CDR3 is TGTGCCAGCAGCTTGGAGCTGGGATCGGGCGAGCAGTACTTC. The chain has TRBV5-6 and TRBJ2-5, with unresolved D. The DNA matches TRBJ2-7 better at its end, which makes the J call doubtful. There are 14 residues in the CDR3. Germline V CDR1 and CDR2: SGHDT, YYEEEE.

This clonotype was counted only a few times. The chain couples TRBV24-1 to TRBJ2-7; D tentatively fits TRBD1 or TRBD2 (5 bases each). Between the trimmed V and J ends, which lost 6 bases and 6 bases, there was a span of 11 bases. This CDR3 contains 12 residues. Germline V CDR1 and CDR2: KGHDR, SFDVKD. The CDR3 protein is CATSPGAGEQYF. The CDR3 bases are TGTGCCACCAGTCCTGGGGCGGGCGAGCAGTACTTC.

This chain's CDR3 is CASQLGISGANVLTF. CDR3 DNA sequence: TGTGCTTCTCAGCTTGGGATCTCTGGGGCCAACGTCCTGACTTTC. The chain links TRBV7-2 to TRBJ2-6, with D uncertain. This CDR3 spans 15 amino acids. Germline V lookup: CDR1 SGHTA, CDR2 FQGNSA.